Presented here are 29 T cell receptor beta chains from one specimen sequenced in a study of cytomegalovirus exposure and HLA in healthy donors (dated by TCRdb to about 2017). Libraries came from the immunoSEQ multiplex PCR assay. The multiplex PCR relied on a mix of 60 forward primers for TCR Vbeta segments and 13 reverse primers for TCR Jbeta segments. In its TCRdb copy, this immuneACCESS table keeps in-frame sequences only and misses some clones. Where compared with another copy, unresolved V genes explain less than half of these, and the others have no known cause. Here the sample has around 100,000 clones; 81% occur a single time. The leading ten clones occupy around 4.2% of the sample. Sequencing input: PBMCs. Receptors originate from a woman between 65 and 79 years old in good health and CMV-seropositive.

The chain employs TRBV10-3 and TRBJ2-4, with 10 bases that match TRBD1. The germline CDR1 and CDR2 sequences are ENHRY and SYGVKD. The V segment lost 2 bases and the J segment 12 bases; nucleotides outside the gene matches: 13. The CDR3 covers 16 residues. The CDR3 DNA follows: TGTGCCATCAGTGAGCCCATGGGACAGGGGAACGGTAATCAGTACTTC. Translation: CAISEPMGQGNGNQYF.

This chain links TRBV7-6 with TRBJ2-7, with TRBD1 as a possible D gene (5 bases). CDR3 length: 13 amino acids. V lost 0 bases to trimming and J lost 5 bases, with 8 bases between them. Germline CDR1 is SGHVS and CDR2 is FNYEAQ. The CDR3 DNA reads TGTGCCAGCAGCTTAGCCAGGGCACACGAGCAGTACTTC. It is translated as CASSLARAHEQYF. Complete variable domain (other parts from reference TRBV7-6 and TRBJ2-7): GAGVSQSPRYKVTKRGQDVALRCDPISGHVSLYWYRQALGQGPEFLTYFNYEAQQDKSGLPNDRFSAERPEGSISTLTIQRTEQRDSAMYRCASSLARAHEQYFGPGTRLTVT.

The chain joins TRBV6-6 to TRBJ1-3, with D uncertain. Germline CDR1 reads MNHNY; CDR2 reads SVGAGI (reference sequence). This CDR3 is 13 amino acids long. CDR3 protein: CGCGPLSGNTIYF. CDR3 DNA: TGTGGGTGCGGGCCACTGTCTGGAAACACCATATATTTT.

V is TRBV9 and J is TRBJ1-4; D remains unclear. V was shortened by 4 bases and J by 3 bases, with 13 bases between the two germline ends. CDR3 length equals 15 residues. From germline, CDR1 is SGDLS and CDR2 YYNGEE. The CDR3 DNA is TGTGCCAGCAGCCCTCTTCTGTTCCCTAATGAAAAACTGTTTTTT. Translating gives CASSPLLFPNEKLFF.

The CDR3 nucleotides read TGCGCCAGCAGCCCGGACAGGGTAGAGACCCAGTACTTC. This encodes CASSPDRVETQYF. The J gene is TRBJ2-5, the V gene TRBV5-1; 8 nucleotides align to TRBD1. The CDR3 is made up of 13 amino acids. V dropped 4 bases and J dropped 4; count of bases not matched to a gene: 3. CDR1 and CDR2 from the germline V gene are SGHRS and YFSETQ.

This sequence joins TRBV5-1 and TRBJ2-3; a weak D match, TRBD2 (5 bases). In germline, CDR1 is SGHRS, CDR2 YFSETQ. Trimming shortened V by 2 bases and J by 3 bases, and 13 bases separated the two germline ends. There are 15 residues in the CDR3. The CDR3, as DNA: TGCGCCAGCAGCTTAACTGGAAGCGGTACAGATACGCAGTATTTT. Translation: CASSLTGSGTDTQYF. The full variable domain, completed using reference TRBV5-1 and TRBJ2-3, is KAGVTQTPRYLIKTRGQQVTLSCSPISGHRSVSWYQQTPGQGLQFLFEYFSETQRNKGNFPGRFSGRQFSNSRSEMNVSTLELGDSALYLCASSLTGSGTDTQYFGPGTRLTVL.

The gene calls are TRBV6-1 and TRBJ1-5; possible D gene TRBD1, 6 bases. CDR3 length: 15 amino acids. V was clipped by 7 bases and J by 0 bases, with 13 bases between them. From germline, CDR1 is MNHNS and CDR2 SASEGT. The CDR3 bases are TGTGCCAGCAAACCAGGGGACGGTAGCAATCAGCCCCAGCATTTT. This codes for CASKPGDGSNQPQHF.

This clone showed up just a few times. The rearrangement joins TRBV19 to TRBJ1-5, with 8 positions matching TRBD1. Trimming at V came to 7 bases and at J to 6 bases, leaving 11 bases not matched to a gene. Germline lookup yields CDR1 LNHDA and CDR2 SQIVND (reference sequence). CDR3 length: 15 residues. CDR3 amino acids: CASKADRGVGQPQHF. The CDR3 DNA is TGTGCCAGTAAGGCAGACAGGGGTGTGGGTCAGCCCCAGCATTTT.

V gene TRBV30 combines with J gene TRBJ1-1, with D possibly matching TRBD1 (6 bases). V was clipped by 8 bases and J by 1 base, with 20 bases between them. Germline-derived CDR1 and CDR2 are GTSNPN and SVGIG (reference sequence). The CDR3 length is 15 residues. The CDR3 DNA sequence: TGTGCCGGTCGGGAGGGGGAACGACCGAACACTGAAGCTTTCTTT. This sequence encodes CAGREGERPNTEAFF.

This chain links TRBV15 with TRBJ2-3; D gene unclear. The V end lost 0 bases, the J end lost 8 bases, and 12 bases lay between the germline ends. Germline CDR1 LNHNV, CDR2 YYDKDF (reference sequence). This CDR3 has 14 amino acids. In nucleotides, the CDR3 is TGTGCCACCAGCAGAGATATTACCGCCGGTACGCAGTATTTT. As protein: CATSRDITAGTQYF. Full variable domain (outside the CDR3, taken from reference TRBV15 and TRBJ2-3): DAMVIQNPRYQVTQFGKPVTLSCSQTLNHNVMYWYQQKSSQAPKLLFHYYDKDFNNEADTPDNFQSRRPNTSFCFLDIRSPGLGDTAMYLCATSRDITAGTQYFGPGTRLTVL.

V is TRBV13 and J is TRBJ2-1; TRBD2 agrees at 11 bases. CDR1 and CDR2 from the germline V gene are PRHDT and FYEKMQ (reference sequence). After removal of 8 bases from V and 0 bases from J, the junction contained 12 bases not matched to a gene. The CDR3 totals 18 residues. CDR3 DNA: TGTGCCAGCTCGGGGGTTAGCGGGAGGGGGAGCTCCTACAATGAGCAGTTCTTC. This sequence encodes CASSGVSGRGSSYNEQFF.

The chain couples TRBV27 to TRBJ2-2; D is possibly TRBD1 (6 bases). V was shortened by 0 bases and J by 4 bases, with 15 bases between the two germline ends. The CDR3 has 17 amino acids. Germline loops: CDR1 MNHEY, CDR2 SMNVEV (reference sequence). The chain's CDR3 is CASSLSVGRGSTGELFF. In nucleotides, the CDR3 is TGTGCCAGCAGTTTATCGGTTGGCAGGGGAAGCACCGGGGAGCTGTTTTTT.

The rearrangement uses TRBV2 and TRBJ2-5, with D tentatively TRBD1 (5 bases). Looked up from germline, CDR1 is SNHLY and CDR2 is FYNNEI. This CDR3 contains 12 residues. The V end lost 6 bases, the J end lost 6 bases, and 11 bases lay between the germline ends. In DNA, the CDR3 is TGTGCCAGCAGCCAGGACACTCAGACCCAGTACTTC. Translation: CASSQDTQTQYF.

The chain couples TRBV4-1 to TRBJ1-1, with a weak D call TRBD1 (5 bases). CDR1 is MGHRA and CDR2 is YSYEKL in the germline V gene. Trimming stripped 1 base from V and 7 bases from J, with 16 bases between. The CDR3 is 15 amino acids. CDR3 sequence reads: CASSQGGREKGEAFF. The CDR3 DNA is TGCGCCAGCAGCCAAGGTGGCAGGGAAAAGGGTGAAGCTTTCTTT.

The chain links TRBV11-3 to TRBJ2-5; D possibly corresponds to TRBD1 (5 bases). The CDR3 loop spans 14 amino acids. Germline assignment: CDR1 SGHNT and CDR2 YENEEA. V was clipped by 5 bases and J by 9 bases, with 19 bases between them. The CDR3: CASSRLAALGAQYF. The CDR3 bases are TGTGCCAGCAGCCGACTGGCGGCCCTAGGGGCCCAGTACTTC.

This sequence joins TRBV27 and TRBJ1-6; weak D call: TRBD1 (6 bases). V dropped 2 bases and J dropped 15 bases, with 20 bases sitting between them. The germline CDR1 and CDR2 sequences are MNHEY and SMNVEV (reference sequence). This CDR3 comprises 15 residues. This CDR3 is CASSLRGQSFRDLHF. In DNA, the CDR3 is TGTGCCAGCAGTTTACGAGGACAGTCCTTTCGGGACCTCCACTTT.

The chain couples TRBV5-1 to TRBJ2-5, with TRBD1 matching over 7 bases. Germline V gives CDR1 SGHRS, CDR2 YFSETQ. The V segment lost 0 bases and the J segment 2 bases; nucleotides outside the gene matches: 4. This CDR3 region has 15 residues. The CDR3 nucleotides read TGCGCCAGCAGCTTGGGTTGGGGACAGCAAGAGACCCAGTACTTC. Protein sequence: CASSLGWGQQETQYF.

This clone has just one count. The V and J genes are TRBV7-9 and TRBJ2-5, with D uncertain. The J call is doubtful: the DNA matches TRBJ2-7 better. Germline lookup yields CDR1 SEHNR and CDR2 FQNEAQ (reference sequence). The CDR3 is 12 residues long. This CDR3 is CASSNHPYEQYF. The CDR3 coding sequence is TGTGCCAGCAGCAATCACCCCTACGAGCAGTACTTC.

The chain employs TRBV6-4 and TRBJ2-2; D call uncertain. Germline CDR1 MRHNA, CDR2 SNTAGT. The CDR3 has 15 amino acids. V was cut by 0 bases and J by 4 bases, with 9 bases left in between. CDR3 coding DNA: TGTGCCAGCAGTGACTCAGGCTCGGGCACCGGGGAGCTGTTTTTT. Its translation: CASSDSGSGTGELFF.

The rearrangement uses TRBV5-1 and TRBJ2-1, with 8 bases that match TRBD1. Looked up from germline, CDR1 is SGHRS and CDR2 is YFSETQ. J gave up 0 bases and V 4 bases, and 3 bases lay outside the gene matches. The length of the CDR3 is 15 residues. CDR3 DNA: TGCGCCAGCAGCAACGGACAGGGCTCCTACAATGAGCAGTTCTTC. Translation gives CASSNGQGSYNEQFF.

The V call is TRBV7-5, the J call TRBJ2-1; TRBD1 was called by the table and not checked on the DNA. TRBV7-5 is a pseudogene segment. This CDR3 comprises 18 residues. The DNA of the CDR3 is TGTGCCAGAAGCGAAAACCCCGGGACAACTGACTCCTACAATGAGCAGTTCTTC. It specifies CARSENPGTTDSYNEQFF.

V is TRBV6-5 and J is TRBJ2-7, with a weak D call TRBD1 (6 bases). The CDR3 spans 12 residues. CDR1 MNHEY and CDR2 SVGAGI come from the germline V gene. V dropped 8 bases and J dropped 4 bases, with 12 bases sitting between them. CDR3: CASHTGSYEQYF. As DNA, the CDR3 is TGTGCCAGCCACACAGGGAGTTACGAGCAGTACTTC.

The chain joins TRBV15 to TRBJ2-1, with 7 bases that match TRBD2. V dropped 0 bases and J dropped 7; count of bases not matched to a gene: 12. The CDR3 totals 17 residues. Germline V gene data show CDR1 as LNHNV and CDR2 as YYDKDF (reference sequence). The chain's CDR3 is CATSREGAGEGRNEQFF. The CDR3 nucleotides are TGTGCCACCAGCAGAGAAGGGGCGGGAGAAGGGAGGAATGAGCAGTTCTTC.

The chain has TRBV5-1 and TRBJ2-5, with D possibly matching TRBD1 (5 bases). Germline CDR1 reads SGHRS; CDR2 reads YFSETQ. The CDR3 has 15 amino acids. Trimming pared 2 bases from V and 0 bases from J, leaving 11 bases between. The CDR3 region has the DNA TGCGCCAGCAGCTTAGCGACAGTGAACCAAGAGACCCAGTACTTC. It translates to CASSLATVNQETQYF.

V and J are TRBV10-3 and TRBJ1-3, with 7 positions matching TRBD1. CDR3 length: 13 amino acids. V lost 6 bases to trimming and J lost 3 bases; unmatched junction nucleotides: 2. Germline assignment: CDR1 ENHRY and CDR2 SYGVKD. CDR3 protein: CAISGTDGNTIYF. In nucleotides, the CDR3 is TGTGCCATCAGCGGGACAGATGGAAACACCATATATTTT.

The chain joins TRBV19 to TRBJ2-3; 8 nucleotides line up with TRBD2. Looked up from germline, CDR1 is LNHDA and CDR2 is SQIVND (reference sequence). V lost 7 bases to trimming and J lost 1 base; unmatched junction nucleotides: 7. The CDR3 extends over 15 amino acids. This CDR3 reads CASTPKAGGTDTQYF. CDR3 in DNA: TGTGCCAGTACCCCTAAAGCGGGAGGCACAGATACGCAGTATTTT.

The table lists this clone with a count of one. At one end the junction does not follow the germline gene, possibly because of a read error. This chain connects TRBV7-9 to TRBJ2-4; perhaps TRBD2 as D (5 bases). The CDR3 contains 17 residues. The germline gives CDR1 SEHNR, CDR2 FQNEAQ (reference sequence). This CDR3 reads CSSSLMVGRGTKNIQYF. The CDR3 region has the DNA TGTTCCAGCAGCTTAATGGTGGGAAGAGGGACCAAAAACATTCAGTACTTC. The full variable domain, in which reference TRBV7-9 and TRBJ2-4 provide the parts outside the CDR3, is DTGVSQNPRHKITKRGQNVTFRCDPISEHNRLYWYRQTLGQGPEFLTYFQNEAQLEKSRLLSDRFSAERPKGSFSTLEIQRTEQGDSAMYLCSSSLMVGRGTKNIQYFGAGTRLSVL.

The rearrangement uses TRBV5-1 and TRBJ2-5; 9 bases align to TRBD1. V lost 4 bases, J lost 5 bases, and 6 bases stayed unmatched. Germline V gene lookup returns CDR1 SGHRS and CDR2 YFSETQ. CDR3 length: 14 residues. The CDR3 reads CASSPWTGVETQYF. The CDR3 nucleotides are TGCGCCAGCAGCCCATGGACAGGGGTCGAGACCCAGTACTTC.

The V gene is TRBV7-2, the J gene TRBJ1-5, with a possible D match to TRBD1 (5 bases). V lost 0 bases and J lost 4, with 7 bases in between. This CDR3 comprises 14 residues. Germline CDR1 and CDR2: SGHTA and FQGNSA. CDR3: CASSLAGGNQPQHF. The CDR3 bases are TGTGCCAGCAGCTTAGCGGGGGGGAATCAGCCCCAGCATTTT.